This T cell receptor (beta chain) was identified during a study of blood T cell repertoires in COVID-19. Study context: COVID-19 samples, acute and convalescent, were from the United States, Italy and Spain. Sources were T cells, B-cell-depleted T cells, or PBMCs; the material itself was cDNA or gDNA.

Original processing notes: Scientists estimated how many nucleated cells there were by amplifying reference gene primers. This table comes from immunoSEQ multiplex PCR, and its TCRdb copy is limited to in-frame clones, with some not included. D and trimming were read from the DNA, whereas the V and J calls and clone size are those reported in that table. The repertoire includes tens of thousands of clones, more than 80% of them detected once, and roughly 32% sits in the top ten. The sequence derives from a woman aged 80 or over with acute or convalescent COVID-19. Sequencing input: peripheral blood.

CDR3 nucleotide sequence: TGTGCCAGCTCACCACCTAGCGGGAGGGCTGGTGAGCAGTTCTTC. It translates to CASSPPSGRAGEQFF. The chain employs TRBV18 and TRBJ2-1; TRBD2 aligns across 11 bases. Germline-derived CDR1 and CDR2 are KGHSH and LQKENI. V was pared by 0 bases and J by 9 bases, with 4 bases of the junction left unmatched. This CDR3 comprises 15 residues.